A selection of T cell receptor beta chains follows, all from one sample in a study of cytomegalovirus exposure and HLA in healthy donors. Sequencing was performed with immunoSEQ multiplex PCR; in TCRdb, only in-frame clones are kept and a portion is missing. The sample holds 130,000 or so clones, roughly 91% seen once. The sequencing sample was made of PBMCs. The receptors come from a young man in good health and CMV-seronegative. Each CDR3 is given with its conserved first and last residue. D genes are given only for firm matches. Only part of the rows carry a size: once, few, many, or a class if the clone is expanded.

J: TRBJ2-1
D: NA
size: NA
V: TRBV4-1
DNA: TGCGCCAGCAGCCAAGTCCCCCTGAACTTCCGACAGGCGGTGGGGGTCTTC
CDR3: CASSQVPLNFRQAVGVF

J: TRBJ2-7
D: TRBD1
size: NA
V: TRBV29-1
DNA: TGCAGCGCAAGACAGGGGGGCGAGCAGTACTTC
CDR3: CSARQGGEQYF

J: TRBJ1-1
D: TRBD1
size: NA
V: TRBV27
DNA: TGTGCCAGCAGTCATCGACAGGGAGGAACTGAAGCTTTCTTT
CDR3: CASSHRQGGTEAFF

J: TRBJ2-2
D: TRBD2
size: NA
V: TRBV19
DNA: TGTGCCAGTACTTCCGTTAGCGGGGACCTCACCGGGGAGCTGTTTTTT
CDR3: CASTSVSGDLTGELFF

J: TRBJ1-2
D: TRBD1
size: NA
V: TRBV19
DNA: TGTGCCAGTAGTATCCAGGGGGCGGTCTATGGCTACACCTTC
CDR3: CASSIQGAVYGYTF

J: TRBJ2-1
D: TRBD1
size: NA
V: TRBV7-9
DNA: TGTGCCAGCAGCTATACGCCAGGGGGCTACAATGAGCAGTTCTTC
CDR3: CASSYTPGGYNEQFF

J: TRBJ1-3
D: NA
size: NA
V: TRBV9
DNA: TGTGCCAGCAGCGTAGAGTACGATAAAGGGGGTACTGGAAACACCATATATTTT
CDR3: CASSVEYDKGGTGNTIYF

J: TRBJ2-7
D: NA
size: few
V: TRBV10-1
DNA: TGCGCCAGCAGTGAGTCGGCGGCTAACGAGCAGTACTTC
CDR3: CASSESAANEQYF

J: TRBJ1-6
D: NA
size: few
V: TRBV19
DNA: TGTGCCAGTAGTCGAGGACAGAATAATTCACCCCTCCACTTT
CDR3: CASSRGQNNSPLHF

J: TRBJ1-5
D: TRBD1
size: NA
V: TRBV19
DNA: TGTGCCAGTAGCCACCCGGGACAGGGGGGAGTAGCGCCCCAGCATTTT
CDR3: CASSHPGQGGVAPQHF

J: TRBJ1-2
D: TRBD1
size: once
V: TRBV6-6
DNA: TGTGCCAGCAGCTATTTGGACAGGGGGCTAGATGGCTACACCTTC
CDR3: CASSYLDRGLDGYTF

J: TRBJ1-2
D: NA
size: NA
V: TRBV7-9
DNA: TGTGCCAGCAGCTTACGTCCTTTACTTGGGGCGGAACTCCATGGCTACACCTTC
CDR3: CASSLRPLLGAELHGYTF

J: TRBJ2-7
D: NA
size: NA
V: TRBV28
DNA: TGTGCCAGCAGAACCGCCGGGTACGAGCAGTACTTC
CDR3: CASRTAGYEQYF

J: TRBJ2-5
D: NA
size: NA
V: TRBV7-4
DNA: TGTGCCAGCAGCTCAGGAGGGGATGAAGAGACCCAGTACTTC
CDR3: CASSSGGDEETQYF

J: TRBJ1-3
D: NA
size: once
V: TRBV9
DNA: TGTGCCAGCAGCCCCCGGACAGAGAGCTCTGGAAACACCATATATTTT
CDR3: CASSPRTESSGNTIYF

J: TRBJ1-2
D: NA
size: NA
V: TRBV2
DNA: TGTGCCAGCAGTAGGGACGGGGGGAACTATGGCTACACCTTC
CDR3: CASSRDGGNYGYTF

J: TRBJ2-3
D: TRBD1
size: NA
V: TRBV28
DNA: TGTGCCAGCAGTCCCGGACAGGGGACAGATACGCAGTATTTT
CDR3: CASSPGQGTDTQYF

J: TRBJ1-5
D: NA
size: few
V: TRBV27
DNA: TGTGCCAGCAGTTCCGGGGGGCCTGATCAGCCCCAGCATTTT
CDR3: CASSSGGPDQPQHF

J: TRBJ2-7
D: NA
size: NA
V: TRBV4-2
DNA: TGTGCCAGCAGCCAAAGCACCTACGAGCAGTACTTC
CDR3: CASSQSTYEQYF

J: TRBJ2-2
D: NA
size: NA
V: TRBV6-1
DNA: TGTGCCAGCAGTACGACAGCTTCGAACACCGGGGAGCTGTTTTTT
CDR3: CASSTTASNTGELFF

J: TRBJ1-1
D: TRBD1
size: NA
V: TRBV11-1
DNA: TGTGCCAGCAGCTTAGGACAGGGGCGGTACACTGAAGCTTTCTTT
CDR3: CASSLGQGRYTEAFF

J: TRBJ1-5
D: NA
size: NA
V: TRBV28
DNA: TGTGCCAGCAGTTTCGGGGGGCAGCCCCAGCATTTT
CDR3: CASSFGGQPQHF

J: TRBJ1-2
D: NA
size: NA
V: TRBV28
DNA: TGTGCCAGCAGTTTATACCCGTCTGGCCCAGACTATGGCTACACCTTC
CDR3: CASSLYPSGPDYGYTF

J: TRBJ2-4
D: NA
size: NA
V: TRBV11-2
DNA: TGTGCCAGCAGCTTAGGCCAACAGCTAGCCAAAAACATTCAGTACTTC
CDR3: CASSLGQQLAKNIQYF

J: TRBJ1-5
D: TRBD1
size: few
V: TRBV5-1
DNA: TGCGCCAGCAGCCCCGGGACAGGGATTAGCAATCAGCCCCAGCATTTT
CDR3: CASSPGTGISNQPQHF

J: TRBJ2-7
D: NA
size: NA
V: TRBV7-8
DNA: TGTGCCAGCAGCCGTGACAGAAGACCTACCTACGAGCAGTACTTC
CDR3: CASSRDRRPTYEQYF

J: TRBJ1-5
D: NA
size: NA
V: TRBV4-2
DNA: TGTGCCAGCAGCCAAGATAAGCAGGGGTTCAATCAGCCCCAGCATTTT
CDR3: CASSQDKQGFNQPQHF

J: TRBJ2-7
D: NA
size: NA
V: TRBV11-1
DNA: TGTGCCAGCAGCCCCGGGACATACTACGAGCAGTACTTC
CDR3: CASSPGTYYEQYF

J: TRBJ2-5
D: TRBD2
size: NA
V: TRBV4-2
DNA: TGTGCCAGCAGCCAAGTTCAGAGCGGGGGGTGGGAGACCCAGTACTTC
CDR3: CASSQVQSGGWETQYF

J: TRBJ1-6
D: NA
size: NA
V: TRBV27
DNA: TGTGCCAGCAGTTCAGGGGTAGCGCCCCTCCACTTT
CDR3: CASSSGVAPLHF

J: TRBJ1-5
D: NA
size: few
V: TRBV12-2
DNA: TGTGCAAGTCGCTTGGACAGGGGACAGCCCCAGCATTTT
CDR3: CASRLDRGQPQHF

J: TRBJ1-2
D: NA
size: NA
V: TRBV5-1
DNA: TGCGCCAGCAGCGCCCGGGGGGCGGGCTATGGCTACACCTTC
CDR3: CASSARGAGYGYTF

J: TRBJ2-1
D: TRBD2
size: once
V: TRBV6-4
DNA: TGTGCCAGCAGTCCGCTAGCGGAGAGCTCCTACAATGAGCAGTTCTTC
CDR3: CASSPLAESSYNEQFF

J: TRBJ1-1
D: TRBD1
size: once
V: TRBV2
DNA: TGTGCCAGCAGAGCTACAGGGGCCCAGAACACTGAAGCTTTCTTT
CDR3: CASRATGAQNTEAFF

J: TRBJ2-1
D: NA
size: NA
V: TRBV7-2
DNA: TGTGCCAGCAGTAGGGGATCCTACAATGAGCAGTTCTTC
CDR3: CASSRGSYNEQFF

J: TRBJ1-4
D: NA
size: NA
V: TRBV29-1
DNA: TGCAGCGCTTGGGGGGTTGGTGAAAAACTGTTTTTT
CDR3: CSAWGVGEKLFF

J: TRBJ2-7
D: TRBD1
size: NA
V: TRBV4-2
DNA: TGTGCCAGCAGCCAACCGGGACAGGGAGTCGAGCAGTACTTC
CDR3: CASSQPGQGVEQYF

J: TRBJ2-7
D: NA
size: NA
V: TRBV27
DNA: TGTGCCAGCCGCGCCTTGGAGCCCCTCGAGCAGTACTTC
CDR3: CASRALEPLEQYF

J: TRBJ1-4
D: TRBD1
size: NA
V: TRBV25-1
DNA: TGTGCCAGCAGTGGAGGGGGCGTGAATGAAAAACTGTTTTTT
CDR3: CASSGGGVNEKLFF

J: TRBJ1-1
D: NA
size: NA
V: TRBV7-9
DNA: TGTGCCAGCAGCCTAGGTCAGGCGAACACTGAAGCTTTCTTT
CDR3: CASSLGQANTEAFF

J: TRBJ1-1
D: NA
size: few
V: TRBV2
DNA: TGTGCCAGCAGTGTTCTCTCCCGGGGGGCTTTCTTT
CDR3: CASSVLSRGAFF

J: TRBJ2-3
D: TRBD2
size: NA
V: TRBV10-2
DNA: TGCGCCAGGGCTGCGGGAGGGGCGGTAGGAGATACGCAGTATTTT
CDR3: CARAAGGAVGDTQYF

J: TRBJ1-2
D: NA
size: NA
V: TRBV4-1
DNA: TGCGCCAGCAGCCAAGATAAGGGGACAAGCCTTAACTATGGCTACACCTTC
CDR3: CASSQDKGTSLNYGYTF

J: TRBJ1-2
D: NA
size: NA
V: TRBV4-1
DNA: TGCGCCAGCAGCCAAGGGGGCTTCGGTTATGGCTACACCTTC
CDR3: CASSQGGFGYGYTF

J: TRBJ2-7
D: TRBD1
size: NA
V: TRBV5-4
DNA: TGTGCCAGCAGCTCTGCTCAGGGGGCGGGGGAGCAGTACTTC
CDR3: CASSSAQGAGEQYF

J: TRBJ1-4
D: TRBD1
size: NA
V: TRBV27
DNA: TGTGCCAGCAAGGAAGCCGGGGGACAGGGGTATAATGAAAAACTGTTTTTT
CDR3: CASKEAGGQGYNEKLFF

J: TRBJ2-2
D: TRBD2
size: NA
V: TRBV6-1
DNA: TGTGCCATCCCCGAGGGAGGGGTGGTAGGCGGGGAGCTGTTTTTT
CDR3: CAIPEGGVVGGELFF

J: TRBJ1-1
D: NA
size: NA
V: TRBV6-5
DNA: TGTGCCAGCAGTTACCCGGGGAAGGGAAGGGCTGAAGCTTTCTTT
CDR3: CASSYPGKGRAEAFF

J: TRBJ1-4
D: NA
size: NA
V: TRBV7-6
DNA: TGTGCCAGCAGCAAAGAAAGGGGGTCGGGTGAAAAACTGTTTTTT
CDR3: CASSKERGSGEKLFF

J: TRBJ1-1
D: NA
size: NA
V: TRBV11-2
DNA: TGTGCCAGCAGCTTAGATGGGACACTAGCTTTCTTT
CDR3: CASSLDGTLAFF

J: TRBJ1-6
D: TRBD1
size: NA
V: TRBV7-2
DNA: TGTGCCAGCAGCCTCCGGGACAGGCTTAATTCACCCCTCCACTTT
CDR3: CASSLRDRLNSPLHF

J: TRBJ2-3
D: NA
size: NA
V: TRBV7-2
DNA: TGTGCCAGCAGCTTAGCGGGGGGGCCTACAGATACGCAGTATTTT
CDR3: CASSLAGGPTDTQYF

J: TRBJ2-7
D: TRBD1
size: NA
V: TRBV12-5
DNA: TGTGCTAGTGGCCCCCTCGACAGGGGTGACGAGCAGTACTTC
CDR3: CASGPLDRGDEQYF

J: TRBJ1-2
D: NA
size: NA
V: TRBV29-1
DNA: TGCAGCGCCCCCGCGGTATTACAAGGCTACACCTTC
CDR3: CSAPAVLQGYTF

J: TRBJ2-7
D: NA
size: NA
V: TRBV27
DNA: TGTGCCAGCCGACGTAGGGGCTCCTACGAGCAGTACTTC
CDR3: CASRRRGSYEQYF